Listed below are T cell receptor beta chains from one sample, sequenced in a study of cytotoxic CD8 clonotypes in ibrutinib-treated CLL. Assay used: immunoSEQ multiplex PCR; TCRdb lists only in-frame clones, some missing. The sample lists some 200,000 clones, approximately 75% occurring once. The material sequenced was PBMCs, taken after 12 months of ibrutinib treatment. Receptors originate from a human donor with chronic lymphocytic leukemia. Both conserved end residues are part of each CDR3. A D gene is named only where the DNA matches it firmly. Expanded clones are given a class, and other clones once, few, many or no size at all.

clone size	V gene	J gene	D gene	CDR3 DNA	CDR3 protein
once	TRBV28	TRBJ1-2	NA	TGTGCCAGCAGTTCACCCCCCGGGACACCTGCAGTCACCTTC	CASSSPPGTPAVTF
NA	TRBV11-2	TRBJ1-2	NA	TGTGCCAGCAGCTTAGATCGAAACAGGCGGAACCATTTC	CASSLDRNRRNHF
NA	TRBV30	TRBJ1-5	TRBD1	TGTGCCTTCGGGGGGACAGACAATCAGCCCCAGCATTTT	CAFGGTDNQPQHF
NA	TRBV27	TRBJ1-1	NA	TGTGCCAGCTCCTTTAGGGGTAACACTGAAGCTTTCTTT	CASSFRGNTEAFF
NA	TRBV20-1	TRBJ2-3	NA	TGCAGTGCAACAAAGGGAGATACGCAGTATTTT	CSATKGDTQYF
NA	TRBV7-8	TRBJ2-3	TRBD2	TGTGCCAGCAGCGAGCGGGAGACGGATACGCAGTATTTT	CASSERETDTQYF
NA	TRBV6-5	TRBJ1-1	NA	TGTGCCAGCAGTTACCGGGACGGTGAAGCTTTCTTT	CASSYRDGEAFF
NA	TRBV6-4	TRBJ2-5	TRBD2	TGTGCCAGCAGTGAAAGGCTAGCGGGGGGTTGGGAGACCCAGTACTTC	CASSERLAGGWETQYF
NA	TRBV27	TRBJ2-1	NA	TGTGCCAGCAGGGGGGTTAGCTCCTACAATGAGCAGTTCTTC	CASRGVSSYNEQFF
NA	TRBV10-2	TRBJ2-2	NA	TGCGCCATCTTGCCTGGCGTCGGGGCCGGGGAGCTGTTTTTT	CAILPGVGAGELFF
few	TRBV5-1	TRBJ2-5	NA	TGCGCCAGCAGCTACTCCGGGACTCCCTTGGAGACCCAGTACTTC	CASSYSGTPLETQYF
NA	TRBV5-1	TRBJ1-4	NA	TGCGCCAGCAGCTTGGGTGGGCAGATTAATGAAAAACTGTTTTTT	CASSLGGQINEKLFF
few	TRBV28	TRBJ1-5	TRBD1	TGTGCCAGCACCGACAGGGGGCGCAATCAGCCCCAGCATTTT	CASTDRGRNQPQHF
NA	TRBV27	TRBJ2-3	NA	TGTGCCAGCAGTTTCCAGGGGGAGGGGACAGATACGCAGTATTTT	CASSFQGEGTDTQYF
many	TRBV11-3	TRBJ2-7	NA	TGTGCCAGCAGCAACTTGGGGTCCCTGTCGGGCGAGCAGTACTTC	CASSNLGSLSGEQYF
NA	TRBV4-1	TRBJ1-3	NA	TGCGCCAGCTCCGGGGCGGGGAGGTCGAGAGGAAACACCATATATTTT	CASSGAGRSRGNTIYF
NA	TRBV6-4	TRBJ2-1	TRBD2	TGTGCCAGCAGTGAGCTGCCTAGCGGGATTGATGAGCAGTTCTTC	CASSELPSGIDEQFF
NA	TRBV11-3	TRBJ2-3	NA	TGTGCCAGCAGCTTAGGCCAAGTCAGCACAGATACGCAGTATTTT	CASSLGQVSTDTQYF
NA	TRBV7-9	TRBJ2-7	TRBD1	TGTGCCAGCAGCTTCCGGGACAGCTCCTACGAGCAGTACTTC	CASSFRDSSYEQYF
NA	TRBV7-3	TRBJ2-1	NA	TGTGCCAGCAGCTTAACCTCAGGCATCTCCTACAATGAGCAGTTCTTC	CASSLTSGISYNEQFF
NA	TRBV27	TRBJ2-2	TRBD1	TGTGCCAGCAGTCAAAACAGGGGTAACACCGGGGAGCTGTTTTTT	CASSQNRGNTGELFF
NA	TRBV30	TRBJ1-2	TRBD1	TGTGCCTGGAGTGGGGGGACAGACCTAGGCTACACCTTC	CAWSGGTDLGYTF
NA	TRBV5-1	TRBJ2-1	TRBD1	TGCGCCAGCAGCTCACCTACAGGGGGCGCCTACAATGAGCAGTTCTTC	CASSSPTGGAYNEQFF
NA	TRBV6-1	TRBJ2-7	NA	TGTGCCAGCAGTGTCCAGGGAACCCTTTACGAGCAGTACTTC	CASSVQGTLYEQYF
NA	TRBV11-2	TRBJ1-2	NA	TGTGCCAGCAGCTTAGAACAGGGTCCTATCTATGGCTACACCTTC	CASSLEQGPIYGYTF
NA	TRBV13	TRBJ1-2	TRBD1	TGTGCCAGCAGCTCAGGGACAGGGGGAGACTATGGCTACACCTTC	CASSSGTGGDYGYTF
NA	TRBV19	TRBJ2-7	NA	TGTGCCAGTAGTATTGTGGGGTCCCTCGAGCAGTACTTC	CASSIVGSLEQYF
NA	TRBV27	TRBJ2-1	TRBD2	TGTGCCAGCAGTTTCCTGACTAGCGGGAGTGAAGAGCAGTTCTTC	CASSFLTSGSEEQFF
NA	TRBV5-1	TRBJ2-2	NA	TGCGCCAGCAGCTTTACGGGCACCGGGGAGCTGTTTTTT	CASSFTGTGELFF
NA	TRBV27	TRBJ2-5	TRBD2	TGTGCCAGCACCTCGGGGGGGATGGAGACCCAGTACTTC	CASTSGGMETQYF
NA	TRBV5-1	TRBJ1-2	NA	TGCGCCAGCACAACCGGGGGGTACGATGGCTACACCTTC	CASTTGGYDGYTF
NA	TRBV5-1	TRBJ2-2	TRBD1	TGCGCCAGCAGCTTGGCCGGGACAGGGGGCACCGGGGAGCTGTTTTTT	CASSLAGTGGTGELFF
NA	TRBV5-1	TRBJ2-3	NA	TGCGCCAGCAACCCCTCGGGGAGCACAGATACGCAGTATTTT	CASNPSGSTDTQYF
NA	TRBV7-9	TRBJ1-5	NA	TGTGCCTCCTCCCCGGGAGGGTACAATCAGCCCCAGCATTTT	CASSPGGYNQPQHF
NA	TRBV5-4	TRBJ2-5	TRBD1	TGTGCCAGCAGCTCACAGGGGGAAGAGACCCAGTACTTC	CASSSQGEETQYF
NA	TRBV30	TRBJ1-4	NA	TGTGCCTGGGGCCCCCAAGGGGAAAAACTGTTTTTT	CAWGPQGEKLFF
NA	TRBV19	TRBJ2-7	TRBD1	TGTGCCAGTAGTATAGATAGGACAGGGGCGGTCTACGAGCAGTACTTC	CASSIDRTGAVYEQYF
NA	TRBV19	TRBJ2-2	NA	TGTGCCAGTAGCCGGGACTTCTACACAGGCGGGGAGCTGTTTTTT	CASSRDFYTGGELFF
NA	TRBV5-1	TRBJ1-1	NA	TGCGCCAGCAGTCCGGGTTGGTCGGAAGCTTTCTTT	CASSPGWSEAFF
NA	TRBV6-1	TRBJ1-1	NA	TGTGCCAGCAGTAAGAACACTGAAGCTTTCTTT	CASSKNTEAFF
NA	TRBV5-1	TRBJ2-5	TRBD1	TGCGCCAGCAGCTTGGGTGTACAGGGGGCTGGAGAGACCCAGTACTTC	CASSLGVQGAGETQYF
NA	TRBV5-1	TRBJ1-2	NA	TGCGCCAGCAGCTTATCAGGGCTCTATGGCTACACCTTC	CASSLSGLYGYTF
NA	TRBV19	TRBJ1-3	NA	TGTGCCAGTAGTATAGGGGGTATGGGGGGAAACACCATATATTTT	CASSIGGMGGNTIYF
NA	TRBV5-6	TRBJ2-2	NA	TGTGCCAGCAGCTTCGTTACGGTCCCGGGCACCGGGGAGCTGTTTTTT	CASSFVTVPGTGELFF
NA	TRBV6-6	TRBJ1-6	NA	TGTGCCACCAAGGGGAGGTCCTATAATTCACCCCTCCACTTT	CATKGRSYNSPLHF
NA	TRBV6-4	TRBJ2-3	TRBD2	TGTGCCAGCAGTGAAGCGGGGGGGGGCACAGATACGCAGTATTTT	CASSEAGGGTDTQYF
NA	TRBV2	TRBJ2-7	TRBD2	TGTGCCAGCAGTGACGGCGGGGGGACCTACGAGCAGTACTTC	CASSDGGGTYEQYF
NA	TRBV11-1	TRBJ2-7	TRBD1	TGTGCCAGCAGCTACGACAGGGGCGGGTACGAGCAGTACTTC	CASSYDRGGYEQYF
NA	TRBV5-1	TRBJ2-1	TRBD2	TGCGCCAGCAGGCCCCTAGCGGGAACCGTCAATGAGCAGTTCTTC	CASRPLAGTVNEQFF
few	TRBV6-1	TRBJ1-6	NA	TGTGTCAGCCTCCGACAGGTAGATTCACCCCTCCACTTT	CVSLRQVDSPLHF
NA	TRBV5-4	TRBJ2-7	NA	TGTGCCAGCAGCTTGGGAGGGGTCACCTACGAGCAGTACTTC	CASSLGGVTYEQYF
NA	TRBV7-8	TRBJ1-2	NA	TGTGCCAGCAGCCTTCGGGCCCCGGGTTCCTATGGCTACACCTTC	CASSLRAPGSYGYTF
NA	TRBV10-3	TRBJ2-5	TRBD2	TGTGCCACCCAGGAGCGGGGGGAAGAGACCCAGTACTTC	CATQERGEETQYF